The present TCR beta chain was sequenced within a study of early T cells in non-severe SARS-CoV-2 infection (dated by TCRdb to 2020 to 2022). General notes on the study: Because TCR sequencing relied on bulk RNA taken from unsorted whole blood, pairing of alpha and beta chains was not possible.

This was a case-control study nested in a cohort of healthcare workers in London, UK, who had nasopharyngeal swab PCR tests and blood samples taken every week. Between 23 and 31 March 2020, the week of the UK lockdown, healthcare workers were enrolled and then followed up weekly for as long as 16 weeks. Note on this clonotype: Its cognate antigen has yet to be identified. Base qualities are not recorded, but no much larger clone differs from it by a single base.

Library method: 5' RACE. The run used a NextSeq 500. In the TCR library protocol, unique molecular identifiers were attached to individual cDNA molecules to correct for PCR bias and sequencing error. Sequencing covered both TCR alpha and beta chains, and within each sample the abundances of alpha and beta sequences were tightly co-correlated. Per the original workflow: Decombinator V4 was used to annotate the V gene, J gene and CDR3 of the TCR sequences. TCRs were defined as expanded if a significant change between any two time points was detected under a Poisson model with p below 0.0001. TCR abundances were normalised to the total number of TCRs sequenced per sample and were expressed as counts per million. VDJdb, accessed 1 November 2021, was searched for CMV, EBV and SARS-CoV-2 annotated TCRs, with TCRs annotated for multiple antigens excluded. Through fastp at Q25 and MiXCR, TCRdb rebuilt clones from the public reads, retaining in-frame beta chains. Merged by CDR3 protein, the rows form single entries marked with the most common genes and DNA. TCRdb, rather than the study authors, made the V and J calls. This sample has 20,000 to 25,000 distinct CDR3 sequences in its table, and around 4.3% of those were observed once. About a fifth of the sample belongs to the ten largest clones.

Broad study findings and their caveats: Matching against VDJdb was skewed toward anti-spike CD8 responses, likely underestimated virus-specific expansions, and missed private and CD4 specificities.

The sequenced sample was whole blood. This clonotype was sampled from an adult who was a healthcare worker with PCR-confirmed SARS-CoV-2 infection or an uninfected control (not recorded which).

The sequenced DNA: TGTGCCAGCAGCCCGCAGCGAACTAATACCGGGGAGCTGTTTTTT. It encodes CASSPQRTNTGELFF. Recombination joined TRBV9 with TRBJ2-2; the D gene cannot be resolved reliably. From a lookup of the germline V gene, CDR1 and CDR2 are SGDLS and YYNGEE. There are 15 amino acids in the CDR3, from cysteine to phenylalanine inclusive. Of all the DNA, just the CDR3 is kept, 45 bases in frame from base 1. The V and J ends are trimmed by 4 bases and 5 bases, leaving 15 bases between them.